These T cell receptor beta chains were read from a single sample in a study of T-cell memory formation after mild COVID-19. TCRdb reanalysed the 5' RACE reads using MiXCR and keeps one entry per CDR3 protein. The table includes 110,000 to 150,000 distinct CDR3 sequences, roughly 24% detected once. The sequenced material came from PBMCs or a T cell subset sorted from them (not recorded which). Receptors were obtained from an adult woman who had mild COVID-19 (a few samples of this study predate the infection). Cell type and time point are not known. Both conserved end residues are part of each CDR3. The order of the fields is V gene, J gene, D gene, clone size, CDR3 DNA, CDR3 protein. The D gene is left open where the match is weak. Size values are once, few and many counts, or a class for expanded clones, and some rows have none.

TRBV20-1	TRBJ2-4	TRBD1	few	TGCAGTGCTAAAGGACAGGGATCCAAAAACATTCAGTACTTC	CSAKGQGSKNIQYF
TRBV5-1	TRBJ1-2	-	-	TGCGCCAGCAGCTTGCACGGGACATTTGATGGCTACACCTTC	CASSLHGTFDGYTF
TRBV9	TRBJ2-5	-	-	TGTGCCAGCAGCGCGGGGGGCCAGGGGGAAGAGACCCAGTACTTC	CASSAGGQGEETQYF
TRBV5-3	TRBJ1-5	-	-	TGTGCCAGAAGCTTGGCTTCTTCCGGGGGAAGCAATCAGCCCCAGCATTTT	CARSLASSGGSNQPQHF
TRBV11-2	TRBJ2-3	-	many	TGTGCCAGCAGCTTTGGACTAGGGGGAGATACGCAGTATTTT	CASSFGLGGDTQYF
TRBV15	TRBJ2-1	-	few	TGTGCCACCAGCACTCCTGAGCAGTTCTTC	CATSTPEQFF
TRBV7-8	TRBJ2-5	-	few	TGTGCCAGCAGCTTAGGATGGGGGGCCCAAGAGACCCAGTACTTC	CASSLGWGAQETQYF
TRBV5-1	TRBJ2-1	TRBD2	few	TGCGCCAGCAGCTTGGATGGGACTAGCAGTAACAATGAGCAGTTCTTC	CASSLDGTSSNNEQFF
TRBV4-2	TRBJ2-7	-	few	TGTGCCAGCAGCCAAGACCCCGGGACACGCGCCTACGAGCAGTACTTC	CASSQDPGTRAYEQYF
TRBV11-2	TRBJ2-1	-	-	TGTGCCAGCACGGGCCGCATCCAGTTCTTC	CASTGRIQFF
TRBV7-8	TRBJ2-1	-	few	TGTGCCAGCAGCTTCCGTCCGGCCGGCTCCTACAATGAGCAGTTCTTC	CASSFRPAGSYNEQFF
TRBV7-6	TRBJ2-5	-	-	TGTGCCAGCAGCTTAGAACGGGCCGGGACCCAGTACTTC	CASSLERAGTQYF
TRBV9	TRBJ2-2	-	-	TGTGCCAGCAGCGTATCGGTCGGGGAGCTGTTTTTT	CASSVSVGELFF
TRBV12-3/TRBV12-4	TRBJ2-7	-	-	TGTGCCAGCAGTTTAGGCGGTCCCTACGAGCAGTACTTC	CASSLGGPYEQYF
TRBV7-9	TRBJ1-2	-	-	TGTGCCAGCAGCTCCGCTGGGGGCTACACCTTC	CASSSAGGYTF
TRBV19	TRBJ1-2	-	-	TGTGCCAGTAGTAGGAATGGCTACACCTTC	CASSRNGYTF
TRBV15	TRBJ1-1	-	once	TGTGCCACCAGAAGCAAACAGGGATCTGAAGCTTTCTTT	CATRSKQGSEAFF
TRBV5-1	TRBJ2-5	TRBD2	-	TGCGCCAGCAGCGCCGGGGGGGAAGAGACCCAGTACTTC	CASSAGGEETQYF
TRBV7-9	TRBJ2-1	TRBD1	few	TGTGCCAGCAGCACAGGACAGGGGGCGGACTACAATGAGCAGTTCTTC	CASSTGQGADYNEQFF
TRBV4-3	TRBJ1-1	-	few	TGCGCCAGCAGCCAAGGACCTAGGGCTGAAGCTTTCTTT	CASSQGPRAEAFF
TRBV7-6	TRBJ2-7	-	-	TGTGCCAGCAGCTTGGTCCCCCACGAGCAGTACTTC	CASSLVPHEQYF
TRBV7-8	TRBJ2-7	-	-	TGTGCCAGCAGCTTACCGGGGTACTCCTACGAGCAGTACTTC	CASSLPGYSYEQYF
TRBV7-6	TRBJ2-1	TRBD1	-	TGTGCCAGCAGCCGACAGGGTTCGATAGCTGAGCAGTTCTTC	CASSRQGSIAEQFF
TRBV7-6	TRBJ1-1	TRBD1	-	TGTGCCAGCAGCTTTCCCGGGACAGCTATGAACACTGAAGCTTTCTTT	CASSFPGTAMNTEAFF
TRBV7-2	TRBJ2-1	-	-	TGTGCCAGCAGCTTAGAACCCGCGGGCGCCCCCTACAATGAGCAGTTCTTC	CASSLEPAGAPYNEQFF
TRBV5-1	TRBJ1-1	-	few	TGCGCCAGCAGCTTGGTGGATTTTACTGAAGCTTTCTTT	CASSLVDFTEAFF
TRBV7-8	TRBJ2-1	TRBD2	few	TGTGCCAGCAGCTTAGTTCCTAGCGGGCGCTACAATGAGCAGTTCTTC	CASSLVPSGRYNEQFF